These 28 T cell receptor beta chains came from one sample sequenced in a study of cytomegalovirus exposure and HLA in healthy donors. PCR primers comprised 60 Vbeta and 13 Jbeta primers. The table came from immunoSEQ multiplex PCR; TCRdb's copy has only in-frame clones and leaves some out. The sample lists about 180,000 clones; 80% to 85% were seen once. Specimen: PBMCs. Receptors were obtained from a man in his thirties or forties in good health and CMV-seronegative.

V usage is TRBV30 and J usage is TRBJ2-7, with 9 bases identical to TRBD1. Trimming at V came to 5 bases and at J to 2 bases, leaving 1 base not matched to a gene. The CDR3 extends over 12 amino acids. The germline V gene encodes CDR1 GTSNPN and CDR2 SVGIG (reference sequence). The CDR3 sequence is CAWGQGTYEQYF. CDR3 DNA: TGTGCCTGGGGACAGGGGACCTACGAGCAGTACTTC. The variable domain in full, with the rest retrieved from reference TRBV30 and TRBJ2-7, is SQTIHQWPATLVQPVGSPLSLECTVEGTSNPNLYWYRQAAGRGLQLLFYSVGIGQISSEVPQNLSASRPQDRQFILSSKKLLLSDSGFYLCAWGQGTYEQYFGPGTRLTVT.

The V and J genes are TRBV28 and TRBJ2-5; D remains unclear. The end of the DNA fits TRBJ2-7 better, so the J call may be wrong. The CDR3 sequence is 12 residues long. CDR1 is MDHEN and CDR2 is SYDVKM in the germline V gene. The DNA for the CDR3 is TGTGCCAGTTCCCCGGCGTACTACGAGCAGTACTTC. This encodes CASSPAYYEQYF.

The gene calls are TRBV11-3 and TRBJ2-5, with D unclear. Trimming took off 5 bases at V and 3 bases at J, with 13 bases between the two ends. The CDR3 contains 14 residues. Per germline, CDR1 SGHNT and CDR2 YENEEA. This CDR3 reads CASSPSPSEETQYF. CDR3 bases: TGTGCCAGCAGCCCCTCGCCGTCAGAAGAGACCCAGTACTTC.

The V call is TRBV7-2, the J call TRBJ2-5; 8 nucleotides line up with TRBD2. The CDR3 covers 15 residues. CDR1 and CDR2 (germline): SGHTA, FQGNSA. V gave up 3 bases and J gave up 5 bases; unmatched junction bases: 8. The CDR3 DNA sequence: TGTGCCAGCAGCTTTAATAGCGGGATTCAGGAGACCCAGTACTTC. Its translation: CASSFNSGIQETQYF. Full variable domain (missing parts from reference TRBV7-2 and TRBJ2-5): GAGVSQSPSNKVTEKGKDVELRCDPISGHTALYWYRQSLGQGLEFLIYFQGNSAPDKSGLPSDRFSAERTGGSVSTLTIQRTQQEDSAVYLCASSFNSGIQETQYFGPGTRLLVL.

The chain combines TRBV19 with TRBJ1-6, with D tentatively TRBD1 (6 bases). The germline gives CDR1 LNHDA, CDR2 SQIVND (reference sequence). This CDR3 has 19 amino acids. V was shortened by 2 bases and J by 6 bases, with 23 bases between the two germline ends. CDR3 DNA: TGTGCCAGTAGTATACCCCCCAATACGATGACAGGAGTTAATTCACCCCTCCACTTT. This codes for CASSIPPNTMTGVNSPLHF.

The rearrangement links TRBV7-9 to TRBJ2-5; a possible D gene is TRBD1 (6 bases). With 5 bases removed from V and 2 bases from J, the gap between germline ends came to 12 bases. Per germline, CDR1 SEHNR and CDR2 FQNEAQ (reference sequence). The CDR3 length is 14 residues. This CDR3 reads CASSEGQLQETQYF. CDR3 DNA sequence: TGTGCCAGCAGCGAAGGACAGTTACAAGAGACCCAGTACTTC.

This chain links TRBV10-3 with TRBJ2-1; TRBD2 matches at 15 bases. The V gene's germline CDR1 is ENHRY and CDR2 SYGVKD. With 7 bases clipped from V and 1 base from J, the junction kept 5 bases outside the gene matches. This CDR3 comprises 17 residues. The CDR3 DNA follows: TGTGCCATCACTACCGGGACTAGCGGGGGGTCCTACAATGAGCAGTTCTTC. Its translation is CAITTGTSGGSYNEQFF.

This clone has only one observation. This sequence joins TRBV30 and TRBJ1-1, with a possible D match to TRBD1 (5 bases). Germline assignment: CDR1 GTSNPN and CDR2 SVGIG (reference sequence). The CDR3 is 14 amino acids. Trimming took 4 bases from V and 3 from J, leaving 15 bases between them. Here the CDR3 reads CAWMGGAGYTEAFF. The CDR3 bases are TGTGCCTGGATGGGAGGGGCTGGATACACTGAAGCTTTCTTT. The variable domain in full, with the rest retrieved from reference TRBV30 and TRBJ1-1, is SQTIHQWPATLVQPVGSPLSLECTVEGTSNPNLYWYRQAAGRGLQLLFYSVGIGQISSEVPQNLSASRPQDRQFILSSKKLLLSDSGFYLCAWMGGAGYTEAFFGQGTRLTVV.

The genes are TRBV4-1 and TRBJ1-5, with 7 bases matching TRBD1. The CDR3 contains 16 residues. CDR1 is MGHRA, CDR2 YSYEKL, per germline. J lost 1 base, V lost 3 bases, and 6 bases had no gene match. This chain's CDR3 is CASSHPQGTSNQPQHF. In nucleotides, the CDR3 is TGCGCCAGCAGCCACCCACAGGGGACAAGCAATCAGCCCCAGCATTTT.

This chain uses TRBV6-5 with TRBJ2-2; 10 bases are shared with TRBD2. The J segment lost 6 bases and the V segment lost 6 bases, leaving 7 bases of the junction unmatched. Per the germline V gene, CDR1 is MNHEY and CDR2 is SVGAGI. The CDR3 is 15 residues long. The CDR3 nucleotides read TGTGCCAGCAGCCTAATAGCGGGGGGCGCCGGGGAGCTGTTTTTT. It specifies CASSLIAGGAGELFF.

This clone was counted a few times. CDR3 coding DNA: TGTGCCAGCAGCTCCCGAGGGGTACGTAGCGGGAGGTTCAATGAGCAGTTCTTC. The encoded protein is CASSSRGVRSGRFNEQFF. The V gene is TRBV11-3, the J gene TRBJ2-1; 10 bases are a match to TRBD2. Germline CDR1 is SGHNT and CDR2 is YENEEA. The CDR3 consists of 18 residues. V gave up 4 bases and J gave up 6 bases; unmatched junction bases: 15.

CDR3 bases: TGTGCCCATACACTAGCGGGCGGCTACGAGCAGTACTTC. Its protein product is CAHTLAGGYEQYF. The V call is TRBV30, the J call TRBJ2-7; 9 nucleotides match TRBD2. CDR3 length: 13 amino acids. V was pared by 8 bases and J by 3 bases, with 8 bases of the junction left unmatched. Germline assignment: CDR1 GTSNPN and CDR2 SVGIG (reference sequence).

The chain recombines TRBV7-9 with TRBJ1-4; TRBD1 aligns across 8 bases. The CDR3 has 16 amino acids. Germline-derived CDR1 and CDR2 are SEHNR and FQNEAQ (reference sequence). Losses at the gene ends were 5 bases for V and 4 bases for J; bases not matched to a gene: 9. Written as DNA, the CDR3 is TGTGCCAGCAGCCCTGGACAGGGTAGCTTTAATGAAAAACTGTTTTTT. Protein: CASSPGQGSFNEKLFF.

The chain recombines TRBV4-1 with TRBJ2-7, with 10 bases that match TRBD1. From germline, CDR1 is MGHRA and CDR2 YSYEKL. The J segment lost 0 bases and the V segment lost 6 bases, leaving 5 bases of the junction unmatched. The CDR3 sequence is 15 residues long. This CDR3 reads CASSPGQGVSYEQYF. CDR3 nucleotides: TGCGCCAGCAGTCCCGGACAGGGGGTCTCCTACGAGCAGTACTTC.

The J gene is TRBJ2-4, the V gene TRBV10-2; possible D gene TRBD1, 5 bases. Germline V gene lookup returns CDR1 WSHSY and CDR2 SAAADI. The CDR3 loop spans 12 amino acids. The V and J ends lost 8 bases and 7 bases respectively, with 12 bases between them. The CDR3, as DNA: TGCGCCAGCCGACAGTCCGGGAACATTCAGTACTTC. Translated, it gives CASRQSGNIQYF.

The rearrangement uses TRBV7-8 and TRBJ2-5; D ambiguous. The germline V gene has CDR1 SGHVS and CDR2 FQNEAQ. The CDR3 has 15 residues. The V and J ends lost 5 bases and 2 bases respectively, with 15 bases between them. The CDR3 nucleotides are TGTGCCAGCAGCCCAGCGTTGGCTCCTCAAGAGACCCAGTACTTC. It translates to CASSPALAPQETQYF.

The CDR3, as DNA: TGCGCCAGCAGCTTGACTAGCGGGAGAGATACGCAGTATTTT. It specifies CASSLTSGRDTQYF. The gene calls are TRBV5-1 and TRBJ2-3; 11 nucleotides agree with TRBD2. CDR1 and CDR2 from the germline V gene are SGHRS and YFSETQ. V trimming: 1 base; J trimming: 5 bases; junction bases outside the gene matches: 0. The CDR3 totals 14 residues.

The rearrangement links TRBV6-5 to TRBJ1-1, with a weak D call TRBD1 (6 bases). Trimming took 5 bases from V and 5 from J, leaving 12 bases between them. In germline, CDR1 is MNHEY, CDR2 SVGAGI. This CDR3 is 13 amino acids long. The CDR3 region has the DNA TGTGCCAGCAGTCAGGGGTGGGGGACTGAAGCTTTCTTT. Residues: CASSQGWGTEAFF.

The chain carries TRBV13 and TRBJ2-3, with D perhaps TRBD2 (6 bases). There are 15 residues in the CDR3. Germline CDR1 is PRHDT and CDR2 is FYEKMQ (reference sequence). V lost 5 bases, J lost 3 bases, and 15 bases lay in between. The CDR3 DNA reads TGTGCCAGCAGCAACCTAGTGGAGGGGACAGATACGCAGTATTTT. Translation: CASSNLVEGTDTQYF.

The V call is TRBV30, the J call TRBJ2-5, with D tentatively TRBD2 (5 bases). The V gene lost 3 bases and the J gene lost 5 bases, with 19 bases spanning the gap. This CDR3 region has 15 residues. Germline CDR1 is GTSNPN and CDR2 is SVGIG (reference sequence). CDR3 protein: CAWSPPSPRGETQYF. As DNA, the CDR3 is TGTGCCTGGAGCCCCCCTAGTCCCCGCGGGGAGACCCAGTACTTC.

V gene TRBV11-2 combines with J gene TRBJ2-7; 7 nucleotides align to TRBD1. V dropped 5 bases and J dropped 5; count of bases not matched to a gene: 9. The CDR3 length is 14 residues. CDR1 and CDR2 (germline): SGHAT, FQNNGV. The CDR3 protein is CASSTRQGTHEQYF. The CDR3 DNA reads TGTGCCAGCAGCACCCGACAGGGAACCCACGAGCAGTACTTC. Full variable domain (rest looked up from reference TRBV11-2 and TRBJ2-7): EAGVAQSPRYKIIEKRQSVAFWCNPISGHATLYWYQQILGQGPKLLIQFQNNGVVDDSQLPKDRFSAERLKGVDSTLKIQPAKLEDSAVYLCASSTRQGTHEQYFGPGTRLTVT.

This chain uses TRBV6-1 with TRBJ2-1; possible D gene TRBD2, 6 bases. Germline CDR1 is MNHNS and CDR2 is SASEGT. The CDR3 sequence is 11 residues long. V was clipped by 7 bases and J by 9 bases, with 10 bases between them. The CDR3 sequence is CASTRDFEQFF. CDR3 in DNA: TGTGCCAGCACCAGGGACTTTGAGCAGTTCTTC.

The rearrangement uses TRBV27 and TRBJ1-5, with TRBD1 identical over 7 bases. V was pared by 6 bases and J by 1 base, with 6 bases of the junction left unmatched. Germline-derived CDR1 and CDR2 are MNHEY and SMNVEV (reference sequence). The CDR3 sequence is 15 residues long. The CDR3 reads CASRPDRVSNQPQHF. The DNA for the CDR3 is TGTGCCAGCAGACCCGACAGGGTAAGCAATCAGCCCCAGCATTTT.

The CDR3 loop reads CASSHRTSGTDTQYF. The CDR3 DNA sequence: TGTGCCAGCAGCCACAGGACTAGCGGCACAGATACGCAGTATTTT. This chain joins TRBV11-2 and TRBJ2-3; 9 nucleotides agree with TRBD2. The V gene end was trimmed by 5 bases and the J gene end by 1 base; junction bases not matched to a gene: 4. Per the germline V gene, CDR1 is SGHAT and CDR2 is FQNNGV. This CDR3 is 15 amino acids long.

A few counts support this clone. This chain uses TRBV21-1 with TRBJ1-1. TRBV21-1 is assigned pseudogene status. The CDR3 spans 16 residues. CDR3 in amino acids: CARGSWRVPCDTEAFF. CDR3 DNA sequence: TGTGCCAGGGGTTCCTGGAGGGTTCCGTGTGACACTGAAGCTTTCTTT.

J is TRBJ1-3 and V is TRBV27, with 7 bases that match TRBD1. This CDR3 is built from 17 residues. With 5 bases clipped from V and 4 bases from J, the junction kept 14 bases outside the gene matches. Per germline, CDR1 MNHEY and CDR2 SMNVEV (reference sequence). CDR3 amino acids: CASSRAPTGVGGNTIYF. The CDR3 region has the DNA TGTGCCAGCAGTAGAGCCCCTACAGGGGTCGGCGGAAACACCATATATTTT.

The V call is TRBV10-3, the J call TRBJ1-1, with 7 bases matching TRBD1. There are 17 residues in the CDR3. Germline assignment: CDR1 ENHRY and CDR2 SYGVKD. V shed 3 bases, J shed 5 bases, and the junction held 15 bases outside the gene matches. CDR3 sequence (DNA): TGTGCCATCAGTGATTCAGGGGGAAGGGGGTTAGGGACTGAAGCTTTCTTT. Protein sequence: CAISDSGGRGLGTEAFF.

A few counts support this clone. V usage is TRBV10-3 and J usage is TRBJ2-7, with 8 bases fitting TRBD1. Trimming at V came to 4 bases and at J to 2 bases, leaving 13 bases not matched to a gene. Germline CDR1 ENHRY, CDR2 SYGVKD. This CDR3 comprises 17 residues. The chain's CDR3 is CAISGLNLDRVTYEQYF. As DNA, the CDR3 is TGTGCCATCAGTGGCCTCAACTTGGACAGGGTCACCTACGAGCAGTACTTC.